The present T cell receptor beta chain was sequenced within a study of cytomegalovirus exposure and HLA in healthy donors. Study-level background: Most donors, 70% to 85% of over 300 genotyped, fell in the Caucasian-associated ancestry cluster.

Primers: 60 Vbeta forward and 13 Jbeta reverse. Measured with immunoSEQ multiplex PCR; TCRdb has only the in-frame clones, and not every one. The profile covers around 140,000 clones, with 88% appearing a single time and 0.4% to 0.55% taken by the ten largest. Concerning this clone itself: The antigen is undetermined.

V lost 4 bases and J lost 4, with 11 bases in between. The CDR3 loop spans 13 amino acids. Germline lookup yields CDR1 MNHNS and CDR2 SASEGT. Study results and limitations: Among TCR beta chains, those listed as cytomegalovirus-associated numbered some 160. A later analysis linked a missense DCLRE1C variant to TCR beta V- and J-gene trimming.

The chain carries TRBV6-1 and TRBJ2-7, with D unresolved. Source material: PBMCs. The clonotype was recovered from a woman aged 40 to 50 in good health and CMV-seronegative. As DNA, the CDR3 is TGTGCCAGCAGTGTCGAGGCGTCGTACGAGCAGTACTTC. This sequence encodes CASSVEASYEQYF.